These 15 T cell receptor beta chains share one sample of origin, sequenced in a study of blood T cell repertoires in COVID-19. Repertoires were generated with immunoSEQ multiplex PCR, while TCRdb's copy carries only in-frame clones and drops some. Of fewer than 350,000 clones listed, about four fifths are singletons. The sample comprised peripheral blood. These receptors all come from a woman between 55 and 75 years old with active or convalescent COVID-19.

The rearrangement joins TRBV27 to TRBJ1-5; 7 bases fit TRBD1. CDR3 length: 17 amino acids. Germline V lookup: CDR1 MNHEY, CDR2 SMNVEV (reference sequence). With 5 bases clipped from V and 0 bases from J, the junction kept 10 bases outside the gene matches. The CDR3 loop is CASSAYGTVNSNQPQHF. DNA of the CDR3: TGTGCCAGCAGTGCCTACGGGACAGTTAATAGCAATCAGCCCCAGCATTTT.

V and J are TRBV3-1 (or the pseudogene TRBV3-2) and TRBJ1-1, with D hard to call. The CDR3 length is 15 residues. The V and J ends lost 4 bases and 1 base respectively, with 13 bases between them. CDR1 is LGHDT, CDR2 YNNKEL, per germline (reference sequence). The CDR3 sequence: CASSPTAGTNTEAFF. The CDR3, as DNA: TGTGCCAGCAGCCCCACCGCAGGAACGAACACTGAAGCTTTCTTT.

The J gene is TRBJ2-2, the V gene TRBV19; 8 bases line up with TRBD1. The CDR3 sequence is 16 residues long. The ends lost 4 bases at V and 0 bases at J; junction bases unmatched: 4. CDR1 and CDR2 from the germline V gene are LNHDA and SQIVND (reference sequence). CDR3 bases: TGTGCCAGTAGTAAACAGGGACAGGCGAACACCGGGGAGCTGTTTTTT. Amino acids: CASSKQGQANTGELFF.

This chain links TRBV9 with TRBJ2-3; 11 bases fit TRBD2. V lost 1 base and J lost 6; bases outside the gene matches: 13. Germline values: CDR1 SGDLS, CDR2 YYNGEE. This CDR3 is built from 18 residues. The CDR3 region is CASSVSGGLAGLGDTQYF. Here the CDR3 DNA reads TGTGCCAGCAGCGTATCAGGAGGACTAGCGGGTCTAGGGGATACGCAGTATTTT.

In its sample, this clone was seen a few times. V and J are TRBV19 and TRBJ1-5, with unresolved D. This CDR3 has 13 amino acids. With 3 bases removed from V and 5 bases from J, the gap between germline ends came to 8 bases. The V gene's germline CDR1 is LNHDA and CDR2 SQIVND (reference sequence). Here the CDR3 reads CASSILPYQPQHF. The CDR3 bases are TGTGCCAGTAGTATCCTTCCTTATCAGCCCCAGCATTTT.

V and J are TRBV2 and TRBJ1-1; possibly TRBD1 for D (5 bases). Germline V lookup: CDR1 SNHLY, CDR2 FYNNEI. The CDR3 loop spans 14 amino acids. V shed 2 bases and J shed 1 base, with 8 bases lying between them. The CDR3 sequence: CASSETGRNTEAFF. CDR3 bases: TGTGCCAGCAGTGAAACAGGTAGGAACACTGAAGCTTTCTTT.

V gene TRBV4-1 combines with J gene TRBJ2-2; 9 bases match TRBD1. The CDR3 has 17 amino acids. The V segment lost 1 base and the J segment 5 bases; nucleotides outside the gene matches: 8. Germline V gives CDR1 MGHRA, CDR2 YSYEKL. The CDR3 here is CASSQVGYRGLTGELFF. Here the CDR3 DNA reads TGCGCCAGCAGCCAAGTCGGTTACAGGGGGCTGACCGGGGAGCTGTTTTTT.

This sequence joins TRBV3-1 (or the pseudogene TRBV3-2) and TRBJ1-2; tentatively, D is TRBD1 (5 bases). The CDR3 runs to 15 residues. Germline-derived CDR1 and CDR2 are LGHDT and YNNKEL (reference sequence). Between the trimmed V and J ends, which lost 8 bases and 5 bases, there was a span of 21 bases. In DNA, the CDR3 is TGTGCCAGCGGGGCTCCAAGGAGGGGTGGTTATGGCTACACCTTC. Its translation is CASGAPRRGGYGYTF.

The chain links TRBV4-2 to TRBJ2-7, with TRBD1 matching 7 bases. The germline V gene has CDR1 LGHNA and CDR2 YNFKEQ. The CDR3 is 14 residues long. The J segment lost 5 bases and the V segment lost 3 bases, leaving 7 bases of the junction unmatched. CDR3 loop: CASSQNRGQDEQYF. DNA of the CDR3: TGTGCCAGCAGCCAGAACAGGGGTCAGGACGAGCAGTACTTC.

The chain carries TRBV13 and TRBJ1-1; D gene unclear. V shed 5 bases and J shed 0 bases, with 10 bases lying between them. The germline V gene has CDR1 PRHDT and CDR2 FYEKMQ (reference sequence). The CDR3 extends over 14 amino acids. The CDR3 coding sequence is TGTGCCAGCAGCCCCAGACACCTGAACACTGAAGCTTTCTTT. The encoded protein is CASSPRHLNTEAFF.

CDR3 nucleotide sequence: TGTGCCAGCTCACCACTCGACAGCTTCTCTGGAAACACCATATATTTT. Translation: CASSPLDSFSGNTIYF. The genes are TRBV18 and TRBJ1-3, with a tentative D call TRBD1 (5 bases). V lost 1 base, J lost 0 bases, and 10 bases lay in between. This CDR3 has 16 residues. Germline lookup yields CDR1 KGHSH and CDR2 LQKENI.

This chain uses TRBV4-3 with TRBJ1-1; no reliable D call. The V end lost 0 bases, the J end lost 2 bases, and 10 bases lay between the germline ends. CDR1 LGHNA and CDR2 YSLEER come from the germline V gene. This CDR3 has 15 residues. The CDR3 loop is CASSQDAGINTEAFF. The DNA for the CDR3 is TGCGCCAGCAGCCAAGACGCAGGAATCAACACTGAAGCTTTCTTT.

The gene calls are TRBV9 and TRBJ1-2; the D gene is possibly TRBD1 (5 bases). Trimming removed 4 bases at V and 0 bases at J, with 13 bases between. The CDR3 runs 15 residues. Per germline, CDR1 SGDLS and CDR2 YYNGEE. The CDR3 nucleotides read TGTGCCAGCAGCTCCGGCGGGGGTTCTAACTATGGCTACACCTTC. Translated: CASSSGGGSNYGYTF.

For the CDR3, the DNA is TGTGCCTGGAGCGTGGGACACCGTGCAACTAATGAAAAACTGTTTTTT. Translated: CAWSVGHRATNEKLFF. The chain links TRBV30 to TRBJ1-4, with a weak D call TRBD1 (6 bases). Germline V CDR1 and CDR2: GTSNPN, SVGIG (reference sequence). The CDR3 is 16 amino acids. Trimming shortened V by 3 bases and J by 0 bases, and 14 bases separated the two germline ends.

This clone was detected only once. The DNA of the CDR3 is TGTGCCAGCAGCTTGAGAGGGAACTATGGCTACACCTTC. It codes for CASSLRGNYGYTF. This chain connects TRBV5-8 to TRBJ1-2; D is uncertain. Germline-derived CDR1 and CDR2 are SGHTS and YDEGEE. V lost 1 base and J lost 2, with 6 bases in between. This CDR3 contains 13 residues.